The source of this TCR beta chain is a study of CD8 T cells in ankylosing spondylitis. This clonotype was detected ten times or more. Its antigen is unknown. The CDR3 runs to 14 residues. In germline, CDR1 is DFQATT, CDR2 SNEGSKA (reference sequence). Trimming at V came to 3 bases and at J to 2 bases, leaving 2 bases not matched to a gene. General study results and limits: Ankylosing spondylitis blood appeared to be characterized by a TCR beta motif of eight or nine highly homologous variants.

Libraries of TCR beta came from quantitative 5'-RACE with molecular barcodes. TCRdb processed the 5' RACE reads anew with MiXCR; each CDR3 protein has one entry. The table has a few hundred thousand distinct CDR3 sequences, 17% seen once. The material sequenced was blood, either unsorted or a sorted T cell fraction (not recorded which). This chain uses TRBV20-1 with TRBJ2-2; the match to TRBD1 covers 8 bases. This TCR was sampled from a male donor with ankylosing spondylitis. This chain's CDR3 is CSARGQANTGELFF. The CDR3 bases are TGCAGTGCTAGGGGACAGGCAAACACCGGGGAGCTGTTTTTT.